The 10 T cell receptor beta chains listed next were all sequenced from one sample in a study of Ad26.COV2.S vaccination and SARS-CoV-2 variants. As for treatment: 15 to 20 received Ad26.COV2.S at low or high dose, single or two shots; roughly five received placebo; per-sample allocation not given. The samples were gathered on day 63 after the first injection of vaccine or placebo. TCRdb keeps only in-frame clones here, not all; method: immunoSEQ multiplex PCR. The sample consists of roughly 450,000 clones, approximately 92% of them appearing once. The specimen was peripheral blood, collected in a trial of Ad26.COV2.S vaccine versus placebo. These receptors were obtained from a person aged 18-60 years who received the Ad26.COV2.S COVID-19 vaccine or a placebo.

The chain's CDR3 is CASSPWASRAVSTDTQYF. The DNA for the CDR3 is TGTGCCAGCAGTCCATGGGCTAGTAGGGCGGTTAGCACAGATACGCAGTATTTT. The chain is built from TRBV28 and TRBJ2-3; D is ambiguous. Looked up from germline, CDR1 is MDHEN and CDR2 is SYDVKM. The CDR3 has 18 residues. V gave up 5 bases and J gave up 0 bases, with 21 bases separating them.

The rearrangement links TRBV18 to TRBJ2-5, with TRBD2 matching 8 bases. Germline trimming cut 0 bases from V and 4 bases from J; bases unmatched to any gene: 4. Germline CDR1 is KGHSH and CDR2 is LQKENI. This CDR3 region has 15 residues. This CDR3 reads CASSPPGLAGETQYF. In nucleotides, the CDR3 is TGTGCCAGCTCACCACCCGGCCTAGCGGGAGAGACCCAGTACTTC.

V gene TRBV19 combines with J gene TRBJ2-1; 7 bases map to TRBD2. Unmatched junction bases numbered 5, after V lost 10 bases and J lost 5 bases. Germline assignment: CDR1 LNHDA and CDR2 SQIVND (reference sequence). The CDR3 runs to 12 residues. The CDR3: CATSGLNNEQFF. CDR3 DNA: TGTGCCACCTCGGGACTAAACAATGAGCAGTTCTTC.

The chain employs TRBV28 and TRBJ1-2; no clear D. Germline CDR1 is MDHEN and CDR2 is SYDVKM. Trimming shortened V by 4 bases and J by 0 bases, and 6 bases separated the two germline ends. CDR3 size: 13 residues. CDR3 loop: CASSYGTNYGYTF. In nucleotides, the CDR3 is TGTGCCAGCAGTTACGGAACTAACTATGGCTACACCTTC.

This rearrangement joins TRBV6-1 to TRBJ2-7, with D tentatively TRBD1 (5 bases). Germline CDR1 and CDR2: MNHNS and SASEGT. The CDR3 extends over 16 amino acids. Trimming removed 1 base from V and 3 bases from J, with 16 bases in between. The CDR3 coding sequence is TGTGCCAGCAGTGAAGGGCAGGGTATTGGGAACTACGAGCAGTACTTC. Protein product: CASSEGQGIGNYEQYF.

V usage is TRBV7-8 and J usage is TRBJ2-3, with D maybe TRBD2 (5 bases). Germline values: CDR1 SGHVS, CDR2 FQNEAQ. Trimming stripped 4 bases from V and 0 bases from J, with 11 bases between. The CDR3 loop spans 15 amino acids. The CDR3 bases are TGTGCCAGCAGCTCCACGGAGGCTAGCACAGATACGCAGTATTTT. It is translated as CASSSTEASTDTQYF.

The CDR3 DNA reads as TGTGCCAGCAGAGGAACAGCGGGAGGGCCTGGCACAGATACGCAGTATTTT. Amino acids: CASRGTAGGPGTDTQYF. The gene calls are TRBV2 and TRBJ2-3, with 10 bases matching TRBD2. This CDR3 spans 17 amino acids. CDR1 SNHLY and CDR2 FYNNEI come from the germline V gene. Germline trimming cut 6 bases from V and 1 base from J; bases unmatched to any gene: 10.

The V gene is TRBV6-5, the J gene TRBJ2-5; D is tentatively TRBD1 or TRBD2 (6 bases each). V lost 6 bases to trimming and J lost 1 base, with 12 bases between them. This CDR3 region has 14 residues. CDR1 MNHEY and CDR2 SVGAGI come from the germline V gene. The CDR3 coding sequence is TGTGCCAGCAGGAGGGGGGAACCCCAAGAGACCCAGTACTTC. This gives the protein CASRRGEPQETQYF.

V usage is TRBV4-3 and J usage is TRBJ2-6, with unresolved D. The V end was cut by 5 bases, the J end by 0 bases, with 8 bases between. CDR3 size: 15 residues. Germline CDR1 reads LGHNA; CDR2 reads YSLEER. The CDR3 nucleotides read TGCGCCAGCAGCGAATTTACCTCTGGGGCCAACGTCCTGACTTTC. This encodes CASSEFTSGANVLTF.

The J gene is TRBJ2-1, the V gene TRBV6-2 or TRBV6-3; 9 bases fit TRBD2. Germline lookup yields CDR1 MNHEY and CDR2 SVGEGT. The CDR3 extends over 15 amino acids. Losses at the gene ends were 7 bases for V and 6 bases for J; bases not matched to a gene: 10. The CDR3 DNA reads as TGTGCCAGCACTTATTCCGGGACTAGCAGCAATGAGCAGTTCTTC. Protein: CASTYSGTSSNEQFF.